The text below deals with one T cell receptor beta chain. Its antigen remains unknown. These data are taken from a study of cytomegalovirus exposure and HLA in healthy donors. The CDR3 has 15 amino acids. Per the germline V gene, CDR1 is MNHNS and CDR2 is SASEGT. The V end was cut by 3 bases, the J end by 1 base, with 12 bases between. In the PCR, 60 Vbeta and 13 Jbeta primers were used. The data were produced by immunoSEQ multiplex PCR, yet TCRdb's version contains in-frame clones alone and is incomplete. Among about 150,000 clones, nearly 80% were seen once, and the ten largest hold 1.5% to 2%. Healthy bone marrow donors formed the donor group. The study's findings and limits: Sequencing likely produced, as an artifact, a cluster of highly shared sequence variants. TCR beta chains numbering more than 150 were designated cytomegalovirus-associated.

V gene TRBV6-1 combines with J gene TRBJ1-1; the D gene is possibly TRBD1 (5 bases). What was sequenced was PBMCs. The TCR originated in a woman in her 30s in good health and CMV-seronegative. The CDR3 DNA sequence: TGTGCCAGCAGTGACCCGGGGGGACCGAACACTGAAGCTTTCTTT. It translates to CASSDPGGPNTEAFF.